The 12 T cell receptor beta chains below come from one sample, sequenced in a study of shared clonotypes between healthy human individuals. Data came from immunoSEQ multiplex PCR; TCRdb stores just in-frame clones and leaves some out. The sample yields 1.5 million to 2.5 million clones, about 95% seen once. The naive CD8 subset, CD45RO-negative cells positively selected for CCR7, excluded terminally differentiated effector memory CD45RA+ cells. Material: naive CD8+ T cells sorted from blood. The source of these receptors is a young man in good health.

The gene calls are TRBV5-6 and TRBJ2-7; tentatively, D is TRBD1 (6 bases). The CDR3 has 13 amino acids. Trimming removed 2 bases from V and 3 bases from J, with 9 bases in between. Germline assignment: CDR1 SGHDT and CDR2 YYEEEE. CDR3 loop: CASSFTGYYEQYF. As DNA, the CDR3 is TGTGCCAGCAGCTTTACAGGGTACTACGAGCAGTACTTC.

The rearrangement links TRBV6-1 to TRBJ1-5; 10 bases are shared with TRBD1. J was trimmed by 0 bases and V by 0 bases; bases with no gene match: 11. CDR3 length equals 20 residues. The germline V gene encodes CDR1 MNHNS and CDR2 SASEGT. In DNA form, the CDR3 reads TGTGCCAGCAGTGAAGCGGTCTCCAGGACAGGGGGATATAGCAATCAGCCCCAGCATTTT. Translated: CASSEAVSRTGGYSNQPQHF.

The genes are TRBV14 and TRBJ2-3; D not certain. Germline CDR1 reads SGHDN; CDR2 reads FVKESK. Trimming stripped 3 bases from V and 1 base from J, with 11 bases between. This CDR3 is 15 amino acids long. In DNA form, the CDR3 reads TGTGCCAGCAGCCAGTCGACCGCTGGCACAGATACGCAGTATTTT. Protein: CASSQSTAGTDTQYF.

The V and J genes are TRBV29-1 and TRBJ1-1, with 8 bases matching TRBD1. The CDR3 has 14 amino acids. Germline CDR1 is SQVTM and CDR2 is ANQGSEA. Trimming took 2 bases from V and 5 from J; bases not matched to a gene: 7. This CDR3 reads CSVEWAGGMTEAFF. The CDR3 DNA is TGCAGCGTTGAATGGGCAGGGGGCATGACTGAAGCTTTCTTT.

The chain couples TRBV30 to TRBJ2-2, with D perhaps TRBD1 (5 bases). V gave up 8 bases and J gave up 1 base, with 8 bases separating them. This CDR3 is 12 amino acids long. Per the germline V gene, CDR1 is GTSNPN and CDR2 is SVGIG (reference sequence). DNA of the CDR3: TGTGCCCACGGACAGAACACCGGGGAGCTGTTTTTT. Translating it yields CAHGQNTGELFF.

The rearrangement links TRBV7-9 to TRBJ2-7, with D uncertain. The V gene lost 1 base and the J gene lost 4 bases, with 11 bases spanning the gap. Germline V gives CDR1 SEHNR, CDR2 FQNEAQ (reference sequence). This CDR3 region has 14 residues. This chain's CDR3 is CASSLVPDKYEQYF. The CDR3 nucleotides are TGTGCCAGCAGCTTAGTTCCAGACAAGTACGAGCAGTACTTC.

This clone was seen just once. The rearrangement uses TRBV14 and TRBJ1-2; no reliable D call. CDR1 SGHDN and CDR2 FVKESK come from the germline V gene. Trimming stripped 1 base from V and 10 bases from J, with 22 bases between. This CDR3 is built from 16 residues. CDR3 region: CASSQASHDSTCSYTF. The CDR3 coding sequence is TGTGCCAGCAGCCAAGCATCCCACGATTCTACGTGCTCCTACACCTTC.

J is TRBJ1-2 and V is TRBV6-5; D gene ambiguous. Trimming cost V 0 bases and J 6 bases, with 14 bases left between them. CDR1 is MNHEY and CDR2 is SVGAGI in the germline V gene. This CDR3 is 15 amino acids long. CDR3 sequence reads: CASSYSMGLRHGYTF. CDR3 DNA: TGTGCCAGCAGTTACTCGATGGGTCTCAGGCATGGCTACACCTTC.

V is TRBV5-6 and J is TRBJ1-2; 7 bases are shared with TRBD1. The CDR3 runs to 13 residues. Trimming cost V 6 bases and J 5 bases; bases outside gene matches: 7. Germline V gene data show CDR1 as SGHDT and CDR2 as YYEEEE. The CDR3 loop is CASTRGQEYGYTF. The DNA of the CDR3 is TGTGCCAGCACCAGAGGACAGGAGTATGGCTACACCTTC.

The V call is TRBV5-1, the J call TRBJ1-5; no reliable D call. This CDR3 is built from 14 residues. Deletions cut 5 bases from V and 0 bases from J, with 9 bases between. Germline V CDR1 and CDR2: SGHRS, YFSETQ. In nucleotides, the CDR3 is TGCGCCAGCAGTCCCGGGTATAGCAATCAGCCCCAGCATTTT. Translating it yields CASSPGYSNQPQHF.

This sequence joins TRBV2 and TRBJ1-2, with 7 bases lining up with TRBD1. The CDR3 runs 15 residues. V was clipped by 4 bases and J by 5 bases; unmatched bases: 10. Germline V gene data show CDR1 as SNHLY and CDR2 as FYNNEI. CDR3 protein: CASSGGTESMYGYTF. In DNA form, the CDR3 reads TGTGCCAGCAGTGGCGGGACAGAGAGTATGTATGGCTACACCTTC.

This clone was observed a single time. The rearrangement uses TRBV6-1 and TRBJ2-4; D uncertain. Germline V gives CDR1 MNHNS, CDR2 SASEGT. The CDR3 is made up of 15 amino acids. Trimming removed 2 bases from V and 0 bases from J, with 8 bases in between. CDR3 amino acids: CASSELSIAKNIQYF. The CDR3 DNA follows: TGTGCCAGCAGTGAATTGTCAATAGCCAAAAACATTCAGTACTTC.